This T cell receptor beta chain was recorded in a study of T-cell memory formation after mild COVID-19. On the study more broadly: Among the donors, TCR clusters were largely specific to each donor. Findings and caveats of the study: Within pre-infection memory, some responding clones were found, suggesting cross-reactive memory joined. Clones contracting day 15 to 85 were balanced CD4/CD8; later expanders leaned CD4+.

Germline CDR1 and CDR2: SGHTA and FQGNSA. The CDR3 spans 13 residues. Trimming pared 5 bases from V and 3 bases from J, leaving 9 bases between. The table lists this clonotype with a few counts. Its target is not known. Each CDR3 protein is one row after TCRdb ran MiXCR on the 5' RACE reads. The sample holds around 310,000 distinct CDR3 sequences, 15% to 20% seen once. Sequencing used PBMCs or a T cell subset sorted from them (not recorded which). This TCR derives from a man between 18 and 29 years old who had mild COVID-19 (a few samples of this study predate the infection). Cell type and time point are not known. The chain has TRBV7-2 and TRBJ2-3, with no clear D. The CDR3 DNA sequence: TGTGCCAGCAGCCGTGACCCGACAGATACGCAGTATTTT. This translates into CASSRDPTDTQYF.